A single sample gave rise to the 23 T cell receptor beta chains below, sequenced in a study of read filtering for tumor transcriptome and immune sequencing. Molecular barcoded adaptors covering alpha/delta and beta/gamma chains were used on roughly 400 ng RNA. TCRdb reprocessed the reads with MiXCR, giving one entry per CDR3 protein. The data show some 50,000 distinct CDR3 sequences, around 20% seen once. Input material: a population of CD138-negative cells sorted from bone marrow. Receptors were obtained from a donor aged 40 or over with multiple myeloma.

In its sample, this clonotype was seen many times. The rearrangement links TRBV10-1 to TRBJ2-3; D might be TRBD2 (5 bases). CDR3 length equals 17 residues. The germline CDR1 and CDR2 sequences are WNHNN and SYGVQD (reference sequence). Trimming stripped 2 bases from V and 4 bases from J, with 19 bases between. The chain's CDR3 is CASSEKKQRPRADTQYF. Written as DNA, the CDR3 is TGCGCCAGCAGTGAGAAAAAACAGCGGCCGAGGGCAGATACGCAGTATTTT.

This clonotype occurred many times. This chain joins TRBV29-1 and TRBJ2-1; 8 nucleotides match TRBD1. Unmatched junction bases numbered 4, after V lost 3 bases and J lost 6 bases. The CDR3 loop spans 13 amino acids. Germline assignment: CDR1 SQVTM and CDR2 ANQGSEA. The CDR3 DNA reads as TGCAGCGTTGACCAGGGGGCGATCAATGAGCAGTTCTTC. Translated, it gives CSVDQGAINEQFF.

At least ten counts were recorded for this clonotype. The chain joins TRBV4-3 to TRBJ2-5; D gene uncertain. This CDR3 comprises 15 residues. Trimming cost V 0 bases and J 5 bases, with 13 bases left between them. Germline CDR1 is LGHNA and CDR2 is YSLEER. The CDR3 DNA is TGCGCCAGCAGCCAAGATCTGAGAAGTGTCGAGACCCAGTACTTC. This sequence encodes CASSQDLRSVETQYF.

This clonotype was found a few times. This rearrangement joins TRBV6-2 or TRBV6-3 to TRBJ2-1, with 7 bases matching TRBD1. This CDR3 has 16 amino acids. Germline lookup yields CDR1 MNHEY and CDR2 SVGEGT. With 5 bases clipped from V and 0 bases from J, the junction kept 7 bases outside the gene matches. The CDR3 coding sequence is TGTGCCAGCAGTGTACTGGGGACAGTCTCCTACAATGAGCAGTTCTTC. Residues: CASSVLGTVSYNEQFF.

This clonotype showed up just a few times. The genes are TRBV6-1 and TRBJ1-2; 8 bases fit TRBD1. In germline, CDR1 is MNHNS, CDR2 SASEGT. The CDR3 has 15 residues. Trimming cost V 3 bases and J 5 bases; bases outside gene matches: 8. CDR3 in amino acids: CASSDSGGAGYGYTF. The CDR3 nucleotides are TGTGCCAGCAGTGATTCAGGGGGCGCGGGATATGGCTACACCTTC.

This clonotype was detected ten times or more. This chain uses TRBV6-1 with TRBJ2-1, with D uncertain. V dropped 8 bases and J dropped 2 bases, with 4 bases sitting between them. The CDR3 covers 11 residues. Germline V gene sequence: CDR1 MNHNS, CDR2 SASEGT. The CDR3 nucleotides read TGTGCCAGCCACACCTACAATGAGCAGTTCTTC. Translating gives CASHTYNEQFF.

This chain uses TRBV7-2 with TRBJ2-3, with TRBD2 matching 10 bases. CDR1 and CDR2 (germline): SGHTA, FQGNSA. The CDR3 is 16 residues long. Losses at the gene ends were 5 bases for V and 5 bases for J; bases not matched to a gene: 10. In DNA form, the CDR3 reads TGTGCCAGCAGCCCTATAGCGGGAGGAATAGTAGATACGCAGTATTTT. Amino acid sequence: CASSPIAGGIVDTQYF.

This clonotype appeared many times. The rearrangement links TRBV29-1 to TRBJ1-1; tentative D call: TRBD1 (5 bases). The CDR3 is made up of 15 amino acids. Deletions cut 1 base from V and 0 bases from J, with 12 bases between. Germline V CDR1 and CDR2: SQVTM, ANQGSEA. The CDR3 nucleotides are TGCAGCGTTGAAGCCCTGGGACGGTTGAACACTGAAGCTTTCTTT. It specifies CSVEALGRLNTEAFF.

This clonotype occurred once. One base separates it from a far larger clone, so it is likely a read error. This sequence joins TRBV4-3 and TRBJ2-1; TRBD2 agrees at 8 bases. The CDR3 consists of 16 residues. Germline V CDR1 and CDR2: LGHNA, YSLEER. Written as DNA, the CDR3 is TGCTCCAGCAGCCAATGGCAGGGACTAGACTACAATGAGCAGTTCTTC. As protein: CSSSQWQGLDYNEQFF.

This clonotype showed up many times. The chain joins TRBV5-1 to TRBJ1-1; D ambiguous. CDR1 is SGHRS, CDR2 YFSETQ, per germline. Trimming shortened V by 3 bases and J by 1 base, and 10 bases separated the two germline ends. This CDR3 has 14 residues. CDR3 sequence: CASSSGIKNTEAFF. In DNA, the CDR3 is TGCGCCAGCAGCTCCGGAATTAAGAACACTGAAGCTTTCTTT.

This clonotype was observed a few times. A much larger clone is a single base away; this may be a read error. The chain has TRBV2 and TRBJ2-3; the D gene could be TRBD1 or TRBD2 (7 bases each). There are 13 residues in the CDR3. Germline V CDR1 and CDR2: SNHLY, FYNNEI. V lost 6 bases and J 7 bases, leaving 14 bases between the germline ends. CDR3 nucleotides: TGTGCCAGCAGAAGACAGGGAGGGAATACGCAGTATTTT. It translates to CASRRQGGNTQYF.

This clonotype occurred many times. The rearrangement uses TRBV4-1 and TRBJ2-1; 10 bases fit TRBD2. There are 16 residues in the CDR3. The germline V gene has CDR1 MGHRA and CDR2 YSYEKL. V was pared by 4 bases and J by 7 bases, with 10 bases of the junction left unmatched. CDR3 in DNA: TGCGCCAGCAGCCGCCAGAGCGGGAGGGATGGTAATGAGCAGTTCTTC. Encoded protein: CASSRQSGRDGNEQFF.

Remarks on this clonotype: It may be a read error: a sequence one base away is much more abundant. This chain joins TRBV2 and TRBJ2-2; D gene ambiguous. This CDR3 has 15 residues. CDR1 is SNHLY and CDR2 is FYNNEI in the germline V gene. V shed 3 bases and J shed 6 bases, with 14 bases lying between them. Here the CDR3 reads CASSEGFSDSGELFF. CDR3 nucleotide sequence: TGTGCCAGCAGTGAGGGGTTTTCCGACTCCGGGGAGCTGTTTTTT.

The table lists this clonotype with many counts. This chain joins TRBV29-1 and TRBJ2-1; 8 bases are shared with TRBD1. In germline, CDR1 is SQVTM, CDR2 ANQGSEA. The J segment lost 8 bases and the V segment lost 6 bases, leaving 12 bases of the junction unmatched. The CDR3 contains 14 residues. The chain's CDR3 is CSVAPDREGDEQFF. In DNA form, the CDR3 reads TGCAGCGTGGCTCCGGACAGGGAAGGCGATGAGCAGTTCTTC.

As regards this clonotype: Since a much larger clone is just one base distant, this may be a read error. This CDR3 is missing its conserved last phenylalanine or tryptophan, likely due to a read error. The chain links TRBV7-9 to TRBJ2-2, with a possible D match to TRBD2 (6 bases). Germline V CDR1 and CDR2: SEHNR, FQNEAQ (reference sequence). The CDR3 runs to 11 residues. V gave up 8 bases and J gave up 9 bases, with 10 bases separating them. The CDR3, as DNA: TGTGCCAGCCCGGGGGTCCGGGAGCTGTTTATT. This translates into CASPGVRELFI.

This clonotype was detected ten times or more. The chain carries TRBV3-1 and TRBJ2-1; D may be TRBD1 (6 bases). Trimming pared 6 bases from V and 8 bases from J, leaving 17 bases between. Germline V CDR1 and CDR2: LGHDT, YNNKEL (reference sequence). The CDR3 spans 14 residues. The CDR3 is CASSLQGTLDEQFF. The CDR3 bases are TGTGCCAGCAGTCTCCAGGGGACCCTGGATGAGCAGTTCTTC.

This clonotype has a count of ten or more. The genes are TRBV7-2 and TRBJ2-3; D unclear. CDR3 length: 13 residues. The V end was cut by 3 bases, the J end by 2 bases, with 6 bases between. From germline, CDR1 is SGHTA and CDR2 FQGNSA. The CDR3 coding sequence is TGTGCCAGCAGCTTTTCCATCACAGATACGCAGTATTTT. This translates into CASSFSITDTQYF.

With regard to this clonotype: A read error may produce the germline difference seen at one junction end. The genes are TRBV20-1 and TRBJ2-1, with 13 positions matching TRBD2. The CDR3 is made up of 14 amino acids. Germline CDR1 DFQATT, CDR2 SNEGSKA (reference sequence). This chain's CDR3 is CNATSGRALDEQLF. The CDR3 DNA follows: TGCAATGCCACTAGCGGGAGGGCCTTGGATGAGCAGCTCTTC.

The J gene is TRBJ2-7, the V gene TRBV29-1; D gene ambiguous. Germline V gene data show CDR1 as SQVTM and CDR2 as ANQGSEA. V was clipped by 2 bases and J by 2 bases, with 13 bases between them. This CDR3 spans 14 amino acids. CDR3 coding DNA: TGCAGCGTTGAACTGGGTGGTGGAACCTACGAGCAGTACTTC. Protein product: CSVELGGGTYEQYF.

This clonotype was seen a few times. V and J are TRBV20-1 and TRBJ1-1; no clear D. The CDR3 has 13 residues. Germline V gene sequence: CDR1 DFQATT, CDR2 SNEGSKA (reference sequence). With 1 base removed from V and 3 bases from J, the gap between germline ends came to 9 bases. The CDR3 protein is CSARAFIDTEAFF. As DNA, the CDR3 is TGCAGTGCTAGAGCGTTTATTGACACTGAAGCTTTCTTT.

The chain carries TRBV5-1 and TRBJ2-1; no definite D call. This CDR3 spans 15 amino acids. Per the germline V gene, CDR1 is SGHRS and CDR2 is YFSETQ. V lost 0 bases and J 4 bases, leaving 11 bases between the germline ends. CDR3 region: CASSLAWTRYNEQFF. The DNA of the CDR3 is TGCGCCAGCAGCTTGGCCTGGACGAGATACAATGAGCAGTTCTTC.

This clonotype was picked up many times. The rearrangement uses TRBV7-9 and TRBJ1-1; D is ambiguous. V was shortened by 4 bases and J by 1 base, with 10 bases between the two germline ends. The CDR3 contains 14 residues. Germline V CDR1 and CDR2: SEHNR, FQNEAQ (reference sequence). CDR3 nucleotides: TGTGCCAGCAGCTCCGCTACAGAGAACACTGAAGCTTTCTTT. Protein sequence: CASSSATENTEAFF.

Details on this clonotype: Since a much larger clone is just one base distant, this may be a read error. CDR3 DNA: TGTGCCGGCAGCAGGGGGGGCGCAGATACGCAGTATTTT. Its translation: CAGSRGGADTQYF. The chain couples TRBV7-9 to TRBJ2-3; D possibly matches TRBD1 or TRBD2 (7 bases each). Germline values: CDR1 SEHNR, CDR2 FQNEAQ (reference sequence). The CDR3 totals 13 residues.